This T cell receptor beta chain was observed in a study of blood T cell repertoires in COVID-19. Looking at the study overall: Acute-phase and convalescent COVID-19 samples originated in the United States, Italy and Spain.

The V segment lost 4 bases and the J segment 2 bases; nucleotides outside the gene matches: 7. CDR3 length: 15 amino acids. Germline CDR1 reads GTSNPN; CDR2 reads SVGIG (reference sequence). Generated by immunoSEQ multiplex PCR, the TCRdb table keeps only in-frame clones and is missing some. Of 200,000 to 250,000 clones in the sample, roughly 86% were seen once. This sequence joins TRBV30 and TRBJ2-3; 9 nucleotides agree with TRBD1. Sequencing was performed on peripheral blood. This TCR derives from a woman between 45 and 65 years old with active or convalescent COVID-19. The CDR3: CAWNGQGKITDTQYF. In DNA, the CDR3 is TGTGCCTGGAATGGACAGGGGAAAATCACAGATACGCAGTATTTT.